This TCR beta chain is from a study of vaccination and CD4 T cells after COVID-19. Across the study: Convalescent patients, three in number, were sampled at day 14 and days 161 to 241 post-vaccination. Notes on the study in general: Analysis of convalescent patients found that 304 of 307 vaccine-specific clones were spike mono-reactive.

Scientists ran DNA taken from cultured CD4+ T cells through the Oncomine TCR Beta short-read assay for sequencing. MiXCR, run by TCRdb on the PCR reads, gives a single entry per CDR3 protein. The sample consists of around 30,000 distinct CDR3 sequences, roughly a third of them appearing once. A few counts support this clonotype. Antigen: not known. Deletions cut 4 bases from V and 7 bases from J, with 16 bases between. The V gene's germline CDR1 is MNHEY and CDR2 SMNVEV (reference sequence). This CDR3 comprises 14 residues. The time point is: late sampling 161 to 241 days after vaccination in a few convalescent patients. Treatment described: approximately nine-day PBMC culture with coronavirus spike peptide pools or control peptides (ViraFEST assay). At days 3 and 7, half the medium was exchanged for fresh IL-2 medium.

Sequencing was performed on CD4+ T cells from blood, cultured in vitro, taken about 7 months after SARS-CoV-2 vaccination. The TCR originated in a human donor who had recovered from COVID-19. The chain has TRBV27 and TRBJ1-2, with D perhaps TRBD1 (6 bases). The CDR3 sequence: CASSSTFPGVGYTF. CDR3 sequence (DNA): TGTGCCAGCAGTTCAACCTTTCCAGGGGTTGGCTACACCTTC.